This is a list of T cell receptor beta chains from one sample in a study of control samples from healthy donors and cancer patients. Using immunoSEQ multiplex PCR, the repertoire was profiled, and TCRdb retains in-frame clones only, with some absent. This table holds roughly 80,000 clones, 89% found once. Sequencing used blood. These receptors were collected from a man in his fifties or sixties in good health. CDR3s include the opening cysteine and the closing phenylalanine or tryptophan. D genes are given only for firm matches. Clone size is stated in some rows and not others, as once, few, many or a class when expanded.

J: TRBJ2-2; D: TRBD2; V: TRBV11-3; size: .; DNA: TGTGCCAGCAGCCCCGGGGGGGGCGGGGGCCGAGGCGGGGAGCTGTTTTTT; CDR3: CASSPGGGGGRGGELFF
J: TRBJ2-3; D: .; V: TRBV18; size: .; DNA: TGTGCCAGCTCCCCCTATGGGGGATCCGCAGATACGCAGTATTTT; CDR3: CASSPYGGSADTQYF
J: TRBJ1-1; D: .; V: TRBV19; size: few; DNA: TGTGCCAGTAGGACAGGCGACACTGAAGCTTTCTTT; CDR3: CASRTGDTEAFF
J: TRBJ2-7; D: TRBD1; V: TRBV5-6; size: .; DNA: TGTGCCAGCAGCTTGGCCTTAGGGACAGGGCTTTACGAGCAGTACTTC; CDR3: CASSLALGTGLYEQYF
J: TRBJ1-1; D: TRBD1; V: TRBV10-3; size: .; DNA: TGTGCCATCAGTGAGCCCCGGGACAGGGTGAAGAACACTGAAGCTTTCTTT; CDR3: CAISEPRDRVKNTEAFF
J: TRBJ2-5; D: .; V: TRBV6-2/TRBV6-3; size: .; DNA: TGTGCCAGCAGTTACTCGGGTCTGCAGGGAAAGACCCAGTACTTC; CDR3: CASSYSGLQGKTQYF
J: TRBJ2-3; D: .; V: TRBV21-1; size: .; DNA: TGTGCCAGCAGCAAAGGCATCACTAGCACAGATACGCAGTATTTT; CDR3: CASSKGITSTDTQYF
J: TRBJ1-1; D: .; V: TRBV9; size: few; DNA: TGTGCCAGCAGAGATAGTGGCACTGAAGCTTTCTTT; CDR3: CASRDSGTEAFF
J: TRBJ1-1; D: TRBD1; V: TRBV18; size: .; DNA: TGTGCCAGCTCACCAGCCGGACAGGGGAAGACTGAAGCTTTCTTT; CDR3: CASSPAGQGKTEAFF
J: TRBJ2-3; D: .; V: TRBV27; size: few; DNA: TGTGCCAGCACCCTAGGGGATACGCAGTATTTT; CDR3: CASTLGDTQYF
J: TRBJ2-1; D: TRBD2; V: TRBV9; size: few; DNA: TGTGCCAGCAGCGTGCGGCGGGGGGCCCCTCGGGGTGAGCAGTTCTTC; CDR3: CASSVRRGAPRGEQFF
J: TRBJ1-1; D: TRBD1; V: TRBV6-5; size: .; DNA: TGTGCCAGCAGTTACTCGAACAGGGGGCAAACTGAAGCTTTCTTT; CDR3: CASSYSNRGQTEAFF
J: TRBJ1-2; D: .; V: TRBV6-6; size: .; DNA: TGTGCCAGCACCCTCCCCGGCTCGACAGCTAACTATGGCTACACCTTC; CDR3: CASTLPGSTANYGYTF
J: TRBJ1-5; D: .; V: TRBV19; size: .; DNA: TGTGCCAGTAGTAACCGGGACAGCAATCAGCCCCAGCATTTT; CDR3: CASSNRDSNQPQHF
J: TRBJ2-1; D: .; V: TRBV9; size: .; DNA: TGTGCCAGCAGCGCAGACCCGGGCGTCTACAATGAGCAGTTCTTC; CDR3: CASSADPGVYNEQFF
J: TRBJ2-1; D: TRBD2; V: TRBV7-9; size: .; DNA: TGTGCCAGCAGCTTAACTAGCGGGGGGGCAAATGAGCAGTTCTTC; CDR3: CASSLTSGGANEQFF
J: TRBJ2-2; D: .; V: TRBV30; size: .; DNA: TGTGCCTGGAGTGTAAAGCGGTGGGGGCAGAACACCGGGGAGCTGTTTTTT; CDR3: CAWSVKRWGQNTGELFF
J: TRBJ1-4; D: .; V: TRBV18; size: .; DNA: TGTGCCAGCTCACCATTAGGGGCTAATGAAAAACTGTTTTTT; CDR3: CASSPLGANEKLFF
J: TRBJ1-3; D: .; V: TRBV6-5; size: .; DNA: TGTGCCAGCAGTTACTCTTCGGCCTCTGGAAACACCATATATTTT; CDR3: CASSYSSASGNTIYF
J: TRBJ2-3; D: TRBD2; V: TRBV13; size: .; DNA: TGTGCCAGCAGCTTAGTGGAAGCGGGGGGAAGGGATACGCAGTATTTT; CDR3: CASSLVEAGGRDTQYF
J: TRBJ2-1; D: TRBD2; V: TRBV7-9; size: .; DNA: TGTGCCAGCAACTTAGCGGGGGGGCCCAATGAGCAGTTCTTC; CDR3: CASNLAGGPNEQFF
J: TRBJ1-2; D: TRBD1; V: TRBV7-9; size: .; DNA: TGTGCCAGCAGCTCGCCCGGGGACAGTCAAGGTTATGGCTACACCTTC; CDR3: CASSSPGDSQGYGYTF
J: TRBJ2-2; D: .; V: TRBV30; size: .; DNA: TGTGCCTGGAGGGAAGTTTCGGGGGCGTACACCGGGGAGCTGTTTTTT; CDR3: CAWREVSGAYTGELFF
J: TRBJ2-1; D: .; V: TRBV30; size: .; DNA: TGTGCCTGGAACGGTCAGGGGGGCCGGGAGCAGTTCTTC; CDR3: CAWNGQGGREQFF
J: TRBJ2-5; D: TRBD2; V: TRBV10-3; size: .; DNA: TGTGCCATCAGTGAGTCCAATAGCGGGGTTCAAGAGACCCAGTACTTC; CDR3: CAISESNSGVQETQYF
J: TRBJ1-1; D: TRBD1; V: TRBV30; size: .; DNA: TGTGCCTGGAGGGGGGACAGGGGACGTGGCACTGAAGCTTTCTTT; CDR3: CAWRGDRGRGTEAFF
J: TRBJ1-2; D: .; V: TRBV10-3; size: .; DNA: TGTGCCATCAGGTTGGGACCTAACTATGGCTACACCTTC; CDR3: CAIRLGPNYGYTF
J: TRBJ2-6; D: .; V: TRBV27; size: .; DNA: TGTGCCAGCAGGCTACAGGGGGCCAACGTCCTGACTTTC; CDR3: CASRLQGANVLTF
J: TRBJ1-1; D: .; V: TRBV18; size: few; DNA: TGTGCCAGCTCACCCCCGGCCCGATCTGAAGCTTTCTTT; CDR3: CASSPPARSEAFF
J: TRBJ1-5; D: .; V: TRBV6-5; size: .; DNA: TGTGCCAGCAGCAGGAGGGAGGGCAATCAGCCCCAGCATTTT; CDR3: CASSRREGNQPQHF
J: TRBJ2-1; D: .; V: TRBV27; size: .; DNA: TGTGCCAGCAGCGCGGGTAGGGCAGGTTCGTCCTACAATGAGCAGTTCTTC; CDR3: CASSAGRAGSSYNEQFF
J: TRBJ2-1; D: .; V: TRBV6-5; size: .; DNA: TGTGCCAGCAAGAGAGGGGGGGTGATTTACAATGAGCAGTTCTTC; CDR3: CASKRGGVIYNEQFF
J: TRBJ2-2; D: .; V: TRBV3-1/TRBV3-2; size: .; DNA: TGTGCCAGCAGTCCCTTGGGGGGGAACACCGGGGAGCTGTTTTTT; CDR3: CASSPLGGNTGELFF
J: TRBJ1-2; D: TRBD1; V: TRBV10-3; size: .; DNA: TGTGCCATCAGTGAGGACCGGGACAGGGTGGATGGCTACACCTTC; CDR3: CAISEDRDRVDGYTF
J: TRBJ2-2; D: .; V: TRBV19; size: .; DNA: TGTGCCAGTAGTGCCCGGGCCATAACCGGGGAGCTGTTTTTT; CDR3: CASSARAITGELFF
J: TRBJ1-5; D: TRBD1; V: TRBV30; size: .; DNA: TGTGCCTGGGATCCCGGGACAGGGAATCAGCCCCAGCATTTT; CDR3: CAWDPGTGNQPQHF
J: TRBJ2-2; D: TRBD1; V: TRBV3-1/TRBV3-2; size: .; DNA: TGTGCCAGCAGCTCCCCTACAGGGGGCTGGTACACCGGGGAGCTGTTTTTT; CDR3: CASSSPTGGWYTGELFF
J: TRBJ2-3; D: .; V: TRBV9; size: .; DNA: TGTGCCAGCAGCGAGGAAGGGACATCATTCACAGATACGCAGTATTTT; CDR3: CASSEEGTSFTDTQYF
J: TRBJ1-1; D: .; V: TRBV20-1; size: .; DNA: TGCAGTGCTAGTAAGGGGGTCCACACTGAAGCTTTCTTT; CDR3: CSASKGVHTEAFF
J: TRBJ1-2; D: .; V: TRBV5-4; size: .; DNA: TGTGCCAGCAGCCGCGGGGTGGACGTTGGCTACACCTTC; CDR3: CASSRGVDVGYTF
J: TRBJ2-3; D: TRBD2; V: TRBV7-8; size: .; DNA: TGTGCCAGCAGCTTAGCTGGACTAGCGGGGGCCGGTTTT; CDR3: CASSLAGLAGAGF
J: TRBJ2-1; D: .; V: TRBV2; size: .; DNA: TGTGCCAGCAGTGGGGGTCGCTACAATGAGCAGTTCTTC; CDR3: CASSGGRYNEQFF